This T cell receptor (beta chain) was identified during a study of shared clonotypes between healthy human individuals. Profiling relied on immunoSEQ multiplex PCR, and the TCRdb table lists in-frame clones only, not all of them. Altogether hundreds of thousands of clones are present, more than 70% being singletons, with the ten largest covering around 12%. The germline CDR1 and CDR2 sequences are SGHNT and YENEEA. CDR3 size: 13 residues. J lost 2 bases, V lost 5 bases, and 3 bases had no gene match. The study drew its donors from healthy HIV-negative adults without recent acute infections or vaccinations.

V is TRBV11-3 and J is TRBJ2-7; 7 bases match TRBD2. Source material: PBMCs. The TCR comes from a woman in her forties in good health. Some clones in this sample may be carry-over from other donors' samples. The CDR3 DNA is TGTGCCAGCAGCCCGAGCGGGGCCTACGAGCAGTACTTC. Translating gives CASSPSGAYEQYF.